The 25 T cell receptor beta chains below come from one sample, sequenced in a study of blood T cell repertoires in COVID-19. The method was immunoSEQ multiplex PCR; TCRdb's version includes in-frame clones alone and lacks a portion of them. Among some 61,000 clones listed, 89% were seen once. Sequencing input: peripheral blood. These receptors were taken from a man between 60 and 75 years old with acute or convalescent COVID-19.

The V call is TRBV3-1 (or the pseudogene TRBV3-2), the J call TRBJ2-7, with TRBD2 identical over 10 bases. J was trimmed by 2 bases and V by 4 bases; bases with no gene match: 11. The CDR3 has 17 amino acids. Germline V gene lookup returns CDR1 LGHDT and CDR2 YNNKEL (reference sequence). In DNA form, the CDR3 reads TGTGCCAGCAGCCGAGATACTAGCGGGGCGGGCGCCTACGAGCAGTACTTC. As protein: CASSRDTSGAGAYEQYF.

This clone was seen a single time. The J gene is TRBJ2-1, the V gene TRBV5-4; 9 nucleotides align to TRBD1. Germline CDR1 reads SGHNT; CDR2 reads YYREEE (reference sequence). The V gene end was trimmed by 4 bases and the J gene end by 4 bases; junction bases not matched to a gene: 6. CDR3 length equals 15 residues. This chain's CDR3 is CASSAGQGWYNEQFF. CDR3 in DNA: TGTGCCAGCAGCGCCGGACAGGGGTGGTACAATGAGCAGTTCTTC.

This sequence joins TRBV2 and TRBJ2-2; D might be TRBD1 (6 bases). From germline, CDR1 is SNHLY and CDR2 FYNNEI. The V and J ends lost 6 bases and 7 bases respectively, with 15 bases between them. This CDR3 comprises 14 residues. The CDR3 region is CASRAHNRVGELFF. The CDR3 bases are TGTGCCAGCAGGGCTCACAACAGGGTCGGGGAGCTGTTTTTT.

The CDR3 protein is CASSPPGGATFGNTIYF. The CDR3 DNA reads as TGTGCCAGCAGCCCTCCGGGGGGGGCCACCTTTGGAAACACCATATATTTT. This chain connects TRBV11-2 to TRBJ1-3; maybe TRBD1 (6 bases). The CDR3 has 17 residues. Trimming removed 5 bases at V and 3 bases at J, with 20 bases between. Germline values: CDR1 SGHAT, CDR2 FQNNGV.

The chain uses TRBV7-9 and TRBJ2-2; tentatively, D is TRBD1 (5 bases). This CDR3 comprises 16 residues. Deletions cut 5 bases from V and 2 bases from J, with 15 bases between. Germline CDR1 is SEHNR and CDR2 is FQNEAQ (reference sequence). DNA for the CDR3: TGTGCCAGCAGCCCGGTGGGCAGGGTAAACACCGGGGAGCTGTTTTTT. Residues: CASSPVGRVNTGELFF.

Notes on this clone: Other DNA sequences in this specimen translate into the identical CDR3. The gene calls are TRBV30 and TRBJ1-1; a weak D match, TRBD1 (5 bases). V was pared by 2 bases and J by 5 bases, with 6 bases between. In germline, CDR1 is GTSNPN, CDR2 SVGIG (reference sequence). This CDR3 region has 11 residues. The DNA for the CDR3 is TGTGCCTGGAGTAGGGGAACTGAAGCTTTCTTT. Translation: CAWSRGTEAFF.

V and J are TRBV12-5 and TRBJ2-2, with D tentatively TRBD1 (6 bases). In germline, CDR1 is LGHNT, CDR2 FRNRAP. The CDR3 sequence is 14 residues long. The germline V and J ends were trimmed by 5 bases and 4 bases, with 11 bases remaining between them. The CDR3 spells CASGLTGITGELFF. As DNA, the CDR3 is TGTGCTAGTGGTCTTACAGGGATCACCGGGGAGCTGTTTTTT. The full variable domain, its missing parts supplied by reference TRBV12-5 and TRBJ2-2, is DARVTQTPRHKVTEMGQEVTMRCQPILGHNTVFWYRQTMMQGLELLAYFRNRAPLDDSGMPKDRFSAEMPDATLATLKIQPSEPRDSAVYFCASGLTGITGELFFGEGSRLTVL.

The rearrangement uses TRBV18 and TRBJ1-4, with TRBD1 matching over 7 bases. Trimming at V came to 6 bases and at J to 5 bases, leaving 6 bases not matched to a gene. Germline CDR1 and CDR2: KGHSH and LQKENI. The CDR3 has 14 amino acids. CDR3 loop: CASSPEQGNEKLFF. As DNA, the CDR3 is TGTGCCAGCTCCCCAGAACAGGGGAATGAAAAACTGTTTTTT.

The V gene is TRBV5-4, the J gene TRBJ2-1; 7 positions agree with TRBD1. Losses at the gene ends were 1 base for V and 7 bases for J; bases not matched to a gene: 11. This CDR3 region has 16 residues. The germline gives CDR1 SGHNT, CDR2 YYREEE (reference sequence). The CDR3 region has the DNA TGTGCCAGCAGCTTGATCTATCGGACAGGCGGGAATGAGCAGTTCTTC. It specifies CASSLIYRTGGNEQFF.

J is TRBJ1-2 and V is TRBV18; 11 bases match TRBD1. Germline V gives CDR1 KGHSH, CDR2 LQKENI. The junction had 3 bases not matched to a gene; V was cut back by 6 bases and J by 6 bases. The CDR3 has 13 amino acids. CDR3 loop: CASSGQGADGYTF. The DNA of the CDR3 is TGTGCCAGCTCCGGACAGGGGGCGGATGGCTACACCTTC.

This chain joins TRBV11-2 and TRBJ2-2; TRBD1 might be the D (5 bases). V lost 2 bases and J 4 bases, leaving 17 bases between the germline ends. This CDR3 region has 17 residues. Germline CDR1 is SGHAT and CDR2 is FQNNGV. The CDR3 nucleotides read TGTGCCAGCAGCTTAAGGTCAGGGCCTTTGCTCACCGGGGAGCTGTTTTTT. It codes for CASSLRSGPLLTGELFF. Looking up the rest from reference TRBV11-2 and TRBJ2-2 gives the full variable domain: EAGVAQSPRYKIIEKRQSVAFWCNPISGHATLYWYQQILGQGPKLLIQFQNNGVVDDSQLPKDRFSAERLKGVDSTLKIQPAKLEDSAVYLCASSLRSGPLLTGELFFGEGSRLTVL.

This clone was seen once. The V and J genes are TRBV9 and TRBJ2-3, with 8 bases aligning to TRBD1. The germline gives CDR1 SGDLS, CDR2 YYNGEE. The CDR3 spans 15 residues. Trimming removed 3 bases from V and 1 base from J; junction bases left unmatched: 4. The CDR3 region has the DNA TGTGCCAGCAGCGCAGGGGGCACCCGCACAGATACGCAGTATTTT. Translated: CASSAGGTRTDTQYF.

The rearrangement links TRBV27 to TRBJ2-7; 8 positions match TRBD1. V was clipped by 5 bases and J by 3 bases; unmatched bases: 15. This CDR3 is built from 17 residues. In germline, CDR1 is MNHEY, CDR2 SMNVEV (reference sequence). CDR3 loop: CASSPPKGTGAFYEQYF. CDR3 nucleotide sequence: TGTGCCAGCAGTCCCCCTAAGGGGACAGGAGCATTCTACGAGCAGTACTTC.

V and J are TRBV5-1 and TRBJ2-1; 10 nucleotides line up with TRBD2. J was trimmed by 9 bases and V by 2 bases; bases with no gene match: 8. The germline V gene has CDR1 SGHRS and CDR2 YFSETQ. The CDR3 is made up of 15 amino acids. The CDR3 sequence: CASSFGLAGDGEQFF. CDR3 sequence (DNA): TGCGCCAGCAGCTTTGGCCTAGCGGGGGATGGTGAGCAGTTCTTC.

This clone was detected once. V is TRBV27 and J is TRBJ1-1; TRBD1 is a possible D gene (6 bases). The V gene's germline CDR1 is MNHEY and CDR2 SMNVEV (reference sequence). V shed 2 bases and J shed 4 bases, with 14 bases lying between them. CDR3 size: 15 residues. The CDR3 bases are TGTGCCAGCAGTTTAGAAGGCAGGGGTATCACTGAAGCTTTCTTT. It encodes CASSLEGRGITEAFF.

The V gene is TRBV7-9, the J gene TRBJ1-2, with TRBD1 matching 10 bases. The CDR3 is made up of 17 amino acids. J was trimmed by 2 bases and V by 5 bases; bases with no gene match: 11. Germline V CDR1 and CDR2: SEHNR, FQNEAQ (reference sequence). The CDR3 sequence is CASSSTIGTGANYGYTF. For the CDR3, the DNA is TGTGCCAGCAGCAGCACGATTGGGACAGGGGCCAACTATGGCTACACCTTC.

J is TRBJ2-6 and V is TRBV5-1; 7 nucleotides align to TRBD1. Unmatched junction bases numbered 9, after V lost 5 bases and J lost 4 bases. Germline V gene lookup returns CDR1 SGHRS and CDR2 YFSETQ. This CDR3 has 16 residues. CDR3 amino acids: CASRNETGAGANVLTF. CDR3 nucleotide sequence: TGCGCCAGCAGAAACGAAACAGGGGCCGGGGCCAACGTCCTGACTTTC.

The CDR3 DNA follows: TGCGCCAGTGGACAACTCTCTGGAAACACCATATATTTT. Translation gives CASGQLSGNTIYF. The chain recombines TRBV10-1 with TRBJ1-3; perhaps TRBD1 as D (5 bases). V lost 9 bases and J lost 0, with 9 bases in between. This CDR3 is built from 13 residues. Per the germline V gene, CDR1 is WNHNN and CDR2 is SYGVQD (reference sequence).

J is TRBJ1-1 and V is TRBV14, with D tentatively TRBD1 (5 bases). Germline V CDR1 and CDR2: SGHDN, FVKESK. V lost 2 bases, J lost 5 bases, and 15 bases lay in between. The CDR3 runs to 15 residues. The DNA for the CDR3 is TGTGCCAGCAGCCAACGAACAGGCTTGGGAACTGAAGCTTTCTTT. Its protein product is CASSQRTGLGTEAFF.

The gene calls are TRBV24-1 and TRBJ1-2; TRBD1 agrees at 7 bases. The CDR3 loop spans 17 amino acids. CDR1 and CDR2 from the germline V gene are KGHDR and SFDVKD. Trimming took 8 bases from V and 2 from J; bases not matched to a gene: 16. The CDR3 sequence: CATTKLRQGHLNYGYTF. The CDR3 nucleotides are TGTGCCACCACCAAGTTACGACAGGGCCACTTAAACTATGGCTACACCTTC.

CDR3 in DNA: TGTGCCAGCCCCCCGTGTCGGCGGAGGGGTTCACCCCTCCACTTT. Protein: CASPPCRRRGSPLHF. The V and J genes are TRBV21-1 and TRBJ1-6. TRBV21-1 constitutes a pseudogene. The CDR3 has 15 residues.

The chain is built from TRBV5-1 and TRBJ2-5; 10 bases map to TRBD2. CDR1 and CDR2 from the germline V gene are SGHRS and YFSETQ. The CDR3 runs to 14 residues. V lost 7 bases, J lost 3 bases, and 6 bases stayed unmatched. The CDR3, as DNA: TGCGCCAGCGGGTTGCTAGCGGGGGAAGAGACCCAGTACTTC. Protein product: CASGLLAGEETQYF.

J is TRBJ1-3 and V is TRBV18; maybe TRBD1 (5 bases). Germline V lookup: CDR1 KGHSH, CDR2 LQKENI. This CDR3 contains 16 residues. V lost 6 bases, J lost 0 bases, and 15 bases lay in between. The CDR3: CASSQRGATSGNTIYF. The CDR3 DNA reads TGTGCCAGCTCCCAGCGTGGGGCGACCTCTGGAAACACCATATATTTT. The full variable domain, in which reference TRBV18 and TRBJ1-3 provide the parts outside the CDR3, is NAGVMQNPRHLVRRRGQEARLRCSPMKGHSHVYWYRQLPEEGLKFMVYLQKENIIDESGMPKERFSAEFPKEGPSILRIQQVVRGDSAAYFCASSQRGATSGNTIYFGEGSWLTVV.

The chain uses TRBV27 and TRBJ2-5; D is possibly TRBD2 (7 bases). This CDR3 spans 12 amino acids. The germline gives CDR1 MNHEY, CDR2 SMNVEV (reference sequence). Trimming removed 0 bases at V and 9 bases at J, with 8 bases between. In DNA form, the CDR3 reads TGTGCCAGCAGTTTATCGGGGGGGCCCCAGTACTTC. The encoded protein is CASSLSGGPQYF.

In its sample, this clone was seen once. V and J are TRBV3-1 (or the pseudogene TRBV3-2) and TRBJ2-2; D possibly corresponds to TRBD2 (7 bases). From germline, CDR1 is LGHDT and CDR2 YNNKEL (reference sequence). Between the trimmed V and J ends, which lost 4 bases and 1 base, there was a span of 16 bases. The CDR3 covers 17 residues. The CDR3, as DNA: TGTGCCAGCAGCCGAGCCGGGGGGCGGGGGAACACCGGGGAGCTGTTTTTT. It encodes CASSRAGGRGNTGELFF.